These T cell receptor beta chains were read from a single sample in a study of OX40 agonist ivuxolimab in advanced cancers. Sequenced by immunoSEQ multiplex PCR; TCRdb stores in-frame clones only, minus some. The sample includes about 100,000 clones, 90% of them seen just once. The starting material was CD4+ or CD8+ T cells sorted from blood, obtained in a trial of the OX40 agonist ivuxolimab. The receptors shown here come from an adult with an advanced solid tumor such as melanoma, head and neck, liver or kidney cancer. Both conserved end residues are part of each CDR3.

TRBV2,CASSAQGVDTGELFF
TRBV19,CASSILGTGGTEAFF
TRBV5-1,CASSLGLAGVAGELFF
TRBV4-3,CASSQDGSGAYEQYF
TRBV6-5,CASSSWTSGSYEQYF
TRBV28,CASSQPYGSGSSYEQYF
TRBV2,CASSEGRVGNQPQHF
TRBV18,CASSAQRNQPQHF
TRBV9,CASSAGTSGRVLEQFF
TRBV4-2,CASSQGQGDYEQYF
TRBV7-3,CASSYVGGETQYF
TRBV11-1,CASRWDRDQETQYF
TRBV11-2,CASSLVYPTDTQYF
TRBV19,CASSIVYREGNQPQHF
TRBV5-1,CASRPESGGNQPQHF
TRBV18,CASSHRGNNEKLFF
TRBV10-2,CASRRDRVREQYF
TRBV5-4,CASSLQGRNEKLFF
TRBV6-6,CASSYSQGNSPLHF
TRBV6-1,CASSEGALAGGDEQYF